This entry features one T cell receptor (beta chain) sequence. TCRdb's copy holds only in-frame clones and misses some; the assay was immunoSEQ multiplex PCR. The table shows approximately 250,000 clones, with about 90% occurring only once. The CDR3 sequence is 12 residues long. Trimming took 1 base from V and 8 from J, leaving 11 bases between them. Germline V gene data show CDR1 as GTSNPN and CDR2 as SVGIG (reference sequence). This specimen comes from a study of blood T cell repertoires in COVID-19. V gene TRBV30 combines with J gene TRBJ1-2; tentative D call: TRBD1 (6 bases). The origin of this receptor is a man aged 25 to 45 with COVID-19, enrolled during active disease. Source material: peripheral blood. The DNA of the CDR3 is TGTGCCTGGAGTGATTGGGGGCGAGGCTACACCTTC. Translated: CAWSDWGRGYTF.